A selection of T cell receptor beta chains follows, all from one sample in a study of blood T cell repertoires in COVID-19. Sequencing was performed with immunoSEQ multiplex PCR; in TCRdb, only in-frame clones are kept and a portion is missing. The table records around 82,000 clones, almost 85% of them present only once. Material: peripheral blood. The receptors were gathered from a man aged 50 to 60 with COVID-19, enrolled during active disease. Each CDR3 is given with its conserved first and last residue. Each record gives: J gene, V gene, D gene, clone size, CDR3 protein, CDR3 DNA. A D gene is named only where the DNA matches it firmly. Part of the rows lack a size; the others show once, few, many or a class for expanded clones.

J gene: TRBJ1-1
V gene: TRBV6-6
D gene: TRBD1
clone size: -
CDR3 protein: CASGRQGDMNTEAFF
CDR3 DNA: TGTGCCAGCGGGCGGCAGGGGGACATGAACACTGAAGCTTTCTTT

J gene: TRBJ1-4
V gene: TRBV19
D gene: TRBD1
clone size: -
CDR3 protein: CASKASGQPEKLFF
CDR3 DNA: TGTGCCAGTAAAGCGTCGGGACAGCCAGAAAAACTGTTTTTT

J gene: TRBJ2-1
V gene: TRBV19
D gene: TRBD2
clone size: -
CDR3 protein: CATRKGGGVNEQFF
CDR3 DNA: TGTGCCACACGCAAAGGCGGGGGGGTCAATGAGCAGTTCTTC

J gene: TRBJ2-1
V gene: TRBV5-1
D gene: TRBD2
clone size: -
CDR3 protein: CASSRTSGRGFEQFF
CDR3 DNA: TGCGCCAGCAGCCGAACTAGCGGGAGGGGTTTTGAGCAGTTCTTC

J gene: TRBJ2-7
V gene: TRBV3-1/TRBV3-2
D gene: TRBD2
clone size: once
CDR3 protein: CASSRAGPKTYEQYF
CDR3 DNA: TGTGCCAGCAGCCGAGCGGGACCCAAGACCTACGAGCAGTACTTC

J gene: TRBJ1-3
V gene: TRBV29-1
D gene: -
clone size: -
CDR3 protein: CSVGHSSSGNTIYF
CDR3 DNA: TGCAGCGTTGGACACTCAAGCTCTGGAAACACCATATATTTT

J gene: TRBJ1-1
V gene: TRBV24-1
D gene: TRBD1
clone size: few
CDR3 protein: CATSLGQGARAFF
CDR3 DNA: TGTGCCACCAGTCTAGGGCAGGGGGCGCGGGCTTTCTTT

J gene: TRBJ2-2
V gene: TRBV7-9
D gene: TRBD1
clone size: -
CDR3 protein: CASSYTLTGEVGELFF
CDR3 DNA: TGTGCCAGCAGCTACACACTGACAGGGGAGGTCGGGGAGCTGTTTTTT

J gene: TRBJ1-1
V gene: TRBV27
D gene: TRBD1
clone size: -
CDR3 protein: CASRGGQGAYTEAFF
CDR3 DNA: TGTGCCAGCAGGGGAGGACAGGGGGCCTACACTGAAGCTTTCTTT

J gene: TRBJ1-5
V gene: TRBV30
D gene: TRBD1
clone size: -
CDR3 protein: CAWSVRGQGPWPQHF
CDR3 DNA: TGTGCCTGGAGTGTACGTGGACAGGGCCCCTGGCCCCAGCATTTT

J gene: TRBJ1-1
V gene: TRBV18
D gene: -
clone size: -
CDR3 protein: CASSPTNTEAFF
CDR3 DNA: TGTGCCAGCTCCCCTACTAACACTGAAGCTTTCTTT

J gene: TRBJ1-6
V gene: TRBV2
D gene: TRBD1
clone size: -
CDR3 protein: CATLGQNNSPLHF
CDR3 DNA: TGTGCCACCCTGGGACAGAATAATTCACCCCTCCACTTT